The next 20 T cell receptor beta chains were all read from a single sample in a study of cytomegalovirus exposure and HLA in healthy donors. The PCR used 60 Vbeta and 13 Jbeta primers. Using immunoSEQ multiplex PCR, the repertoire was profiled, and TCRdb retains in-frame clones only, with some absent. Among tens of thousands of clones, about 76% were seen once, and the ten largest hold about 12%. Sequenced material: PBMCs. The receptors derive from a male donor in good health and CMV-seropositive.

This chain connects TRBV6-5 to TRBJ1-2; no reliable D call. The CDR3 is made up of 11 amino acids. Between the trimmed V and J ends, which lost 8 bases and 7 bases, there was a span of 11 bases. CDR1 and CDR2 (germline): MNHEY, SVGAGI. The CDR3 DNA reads TGTGCCAGCGCCGGAGGGCGTGGCTACACCTTC. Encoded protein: CASAGGRGYTF.

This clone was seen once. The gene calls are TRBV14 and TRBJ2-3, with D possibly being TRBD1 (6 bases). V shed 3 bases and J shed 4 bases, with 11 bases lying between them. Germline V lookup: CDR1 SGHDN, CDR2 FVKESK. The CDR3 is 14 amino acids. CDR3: CASSHQNRADTQYF. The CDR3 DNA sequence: TGTGCCAGCAGCCACCAAAACAGGGCAGATACGCAGTATTTT.

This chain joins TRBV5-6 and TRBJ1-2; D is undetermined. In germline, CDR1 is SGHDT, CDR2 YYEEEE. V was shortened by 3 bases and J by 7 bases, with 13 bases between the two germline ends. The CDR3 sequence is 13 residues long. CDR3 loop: CASSSYNRPGYTF. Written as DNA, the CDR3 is TGTGCCAGCAGCTCTTACAATCGTCCTGGCTACACCTTC. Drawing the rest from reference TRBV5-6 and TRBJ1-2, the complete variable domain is DAGVTQSPTHLIKTRGQQVTLRCSPKSGHDTVSWYQQALGQGPQFIFQYYEEEERQRGNFPDRFSGHQFPNYSSELNVNALLLGDSALYLCASSSYNRPGYTFGSGTRLTVV.

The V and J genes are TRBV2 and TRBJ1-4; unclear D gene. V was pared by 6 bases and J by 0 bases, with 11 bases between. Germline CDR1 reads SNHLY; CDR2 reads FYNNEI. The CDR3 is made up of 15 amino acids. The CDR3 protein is CASRNGPTTNEKLFF. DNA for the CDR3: TGTGCCAGCAGAAACGGTCCAACAACTAATGAAAAACTGTTTTTT.

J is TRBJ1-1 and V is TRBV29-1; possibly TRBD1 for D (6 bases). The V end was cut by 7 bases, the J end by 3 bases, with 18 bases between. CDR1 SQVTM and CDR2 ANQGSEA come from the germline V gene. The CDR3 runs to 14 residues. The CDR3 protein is CSAMEQGSYTEAFF. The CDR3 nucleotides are TGCAGCGCCATGGAACAGGGATCTTACACTGAAGCTTTCTTT.

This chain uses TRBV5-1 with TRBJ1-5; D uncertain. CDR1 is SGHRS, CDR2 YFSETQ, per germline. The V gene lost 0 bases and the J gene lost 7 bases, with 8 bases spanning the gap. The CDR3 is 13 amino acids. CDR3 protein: CASSLDPGQPQHF. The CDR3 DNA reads TGCGCCAGCAGCTTGGACCCGGGGCAGCCCCAGCATTTT. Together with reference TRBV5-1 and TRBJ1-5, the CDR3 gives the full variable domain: KAGVTQTPRYLIKTRGQQVTLSCSPISGHRSVSWYQQTPGQGLQFLFEYFSETQRNKGNFPGRFSGRQFSNSRSEMNVSTLELGDSALYLCASSLDPGQPQHFGDGTRLSIL.

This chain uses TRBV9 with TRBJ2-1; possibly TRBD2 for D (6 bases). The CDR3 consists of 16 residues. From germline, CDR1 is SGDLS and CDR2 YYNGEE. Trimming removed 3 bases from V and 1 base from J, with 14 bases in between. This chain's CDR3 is CASSGDGGISYNEQFF. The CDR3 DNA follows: TGTGCCAGCAGCGGTGATGGGGGGATTTCCTACAATGAGCAGTTCTTC.

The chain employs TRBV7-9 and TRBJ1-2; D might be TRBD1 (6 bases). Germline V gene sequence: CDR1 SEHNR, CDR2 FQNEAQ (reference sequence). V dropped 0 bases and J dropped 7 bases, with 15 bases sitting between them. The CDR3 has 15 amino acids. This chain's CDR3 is CASSLAAGEKGGYTF. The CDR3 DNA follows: TGTGCCAGCAGCTTAGCGGCAGGGGAAAAAGGTGGCTACACCTTC.

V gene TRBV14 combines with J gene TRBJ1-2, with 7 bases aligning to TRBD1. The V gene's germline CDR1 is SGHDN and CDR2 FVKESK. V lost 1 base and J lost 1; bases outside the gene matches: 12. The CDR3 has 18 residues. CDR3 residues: CASSQAGTENLLNYGYTF. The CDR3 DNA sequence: TGTGCCAGCAGCCAAGCCGGGACAGAGAATCTACTTAACTATGGCTACACCTTC.

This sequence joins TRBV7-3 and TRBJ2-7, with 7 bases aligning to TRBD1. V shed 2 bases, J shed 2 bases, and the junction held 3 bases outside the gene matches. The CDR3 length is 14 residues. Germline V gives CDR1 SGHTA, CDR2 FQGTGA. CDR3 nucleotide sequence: TGTGCCAGCAGCTTAGGGACAGTTCCCTACGAGCAGTACTTC. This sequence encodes CASSLGTVPYEQYF.

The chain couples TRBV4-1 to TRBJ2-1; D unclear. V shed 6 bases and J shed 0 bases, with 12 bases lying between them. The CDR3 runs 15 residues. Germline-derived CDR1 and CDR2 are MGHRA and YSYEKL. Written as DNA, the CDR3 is TGCGCCAGCAGTTACTCGGAGAACTCCTACAATGAGCAGTTCTTC. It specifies CASSYSENSYNEQFF.

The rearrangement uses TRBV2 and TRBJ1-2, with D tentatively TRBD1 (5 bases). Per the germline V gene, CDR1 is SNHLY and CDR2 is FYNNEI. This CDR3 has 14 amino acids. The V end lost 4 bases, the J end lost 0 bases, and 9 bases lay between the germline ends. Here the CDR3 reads CASSGQQSNYGYTF. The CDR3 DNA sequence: TGTGCCAGCAGTGGACAGCAATCTAACTATGGCTACACCTTC.

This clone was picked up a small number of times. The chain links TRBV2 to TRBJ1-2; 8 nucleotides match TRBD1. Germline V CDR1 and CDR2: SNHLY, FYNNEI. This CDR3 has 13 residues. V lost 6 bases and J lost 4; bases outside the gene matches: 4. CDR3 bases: TGTGCCAGCAGACCGACAGGGGTCTATGGCTACACCTTC. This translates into CASRPTGVYGYTF.

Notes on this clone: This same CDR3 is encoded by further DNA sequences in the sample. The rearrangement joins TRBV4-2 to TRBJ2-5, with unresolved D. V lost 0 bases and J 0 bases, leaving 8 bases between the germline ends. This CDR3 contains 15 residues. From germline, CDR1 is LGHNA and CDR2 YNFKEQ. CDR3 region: CASSQDPGNQETQYF. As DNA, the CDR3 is TGTGCCAGCAGCCAAGACCCAGGAAACCAAGAGACCCAGTACTTC.

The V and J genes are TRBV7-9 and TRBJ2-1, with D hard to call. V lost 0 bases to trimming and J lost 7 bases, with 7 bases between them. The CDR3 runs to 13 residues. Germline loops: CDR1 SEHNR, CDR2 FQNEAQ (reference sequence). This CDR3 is CASSLAIMNEQFF. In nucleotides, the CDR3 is TGTGCCAGCAGCTTAGCAATAATGAATGAGCAGTTCTTC.

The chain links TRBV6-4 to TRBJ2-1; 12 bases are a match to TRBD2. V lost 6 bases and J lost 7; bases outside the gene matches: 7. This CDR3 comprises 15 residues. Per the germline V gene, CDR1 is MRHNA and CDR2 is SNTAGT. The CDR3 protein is CASRTLAGGKNEQFF. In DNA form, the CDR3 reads TGTGCCAGCAGGACACTAGCGGGGGGTAAAAATGAGCAGTTCTTC.

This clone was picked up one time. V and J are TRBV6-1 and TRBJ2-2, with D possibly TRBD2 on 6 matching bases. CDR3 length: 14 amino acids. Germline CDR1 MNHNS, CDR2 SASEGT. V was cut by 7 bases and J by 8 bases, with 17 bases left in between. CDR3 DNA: TGTGCCAGCAATTTCGGGACTTCCAGGGGGGAGCTGTTTTTT. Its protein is CASNFGTSRGELFF.

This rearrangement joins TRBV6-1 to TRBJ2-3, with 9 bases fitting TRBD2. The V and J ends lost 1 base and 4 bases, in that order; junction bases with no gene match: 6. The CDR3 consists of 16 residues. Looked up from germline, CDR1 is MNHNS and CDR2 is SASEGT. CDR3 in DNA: TGTGCCAGCAGTGAAGTTAGCGGGGGATGGGCAGATACGCAGTATTTT. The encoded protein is CASSEVSGGWADTQYF.

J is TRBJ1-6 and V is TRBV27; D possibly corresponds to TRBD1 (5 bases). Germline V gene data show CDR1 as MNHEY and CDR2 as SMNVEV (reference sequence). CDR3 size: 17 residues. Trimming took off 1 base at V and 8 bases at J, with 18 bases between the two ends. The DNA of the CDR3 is TGTGCCAGCAGTTTATTAGAACAGGCGGTCAAGTATTCACCCCTCCACTTT. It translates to CASSLLEQAVKYSPLHF.

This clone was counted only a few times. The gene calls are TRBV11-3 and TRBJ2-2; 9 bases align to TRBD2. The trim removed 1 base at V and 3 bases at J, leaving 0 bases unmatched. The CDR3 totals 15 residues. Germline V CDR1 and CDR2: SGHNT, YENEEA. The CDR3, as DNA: TGTGCCAGCAGCTTAGGCGGGAGGGACACCGGGGAGCTGTTTTTT. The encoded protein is CASSLGGRDTGELFF.